This passage covers 30 T cell receptor beta chains from one sample sequenced in a study of T cell responses to AZD1222 COVID-19 vaccine. TCRdb's table, derived via immunoSEQ multiplex PCR, lists solely in-frame clones and lacks some. The data contain 120,000 to 150,000 clones, roughly 93% of them seen just once; the ten biggest clones take up over 8.5%. The starting material was peripheral blood, obtained 28 days after the second AZD1222 dose. The receptor source for this set is an adult who received the AZD1222 COVID-19 vaccine.

This rearrangement joins TRBV5-8 to TRBJ1-4; no reliable D call. The CDR3 has 17 amino acids. Germline-derived CDR1 and CDR2 are SGHTS and YDEGEE. Trimming removed 0 bases at V and 2 bases at J, with 14 bases between. The DNA for the CDR3 is TGTGCCAGCAGCTTGGCCGTATTTTTGGGGACTAATGAAAAACTGTTTTTT. This gives the protein CASSLAVFLGTNEKLFF.

The chain is built from TRBV28 and TRBJ1-5; tentatively, D is TRBD1 (5 bases). V dropped 5 bases and J dropped 2 bases, with 19 bases sitting between them. Germline V lookup: CDR1 MDHEN, CDR2 SYDVKM. The CDR3 covers 17 residues. CDR3: CASSPVEGIRGNQPQHF. For the CDR3, the DNA is TGTGCCAGCAGTCCGGTGGAGGGGATAAGGGGCAATCAGCCCCAGCATTTT.

The CDR3 region has the DNA TGTGCCAGCTCACCTCCTAGCTTGAGCTACAATGAGCAGTTCTTC. Translation: CASSPPSLSYNEQFF. V and J are TRBV18 and TRBJ2-1; possible D gene TRBD2, 5 bases. The CDR3 sequence is 15 residues long. Trimming cost V 3 bases and J 3 bases, with 12 bases left between them. Germline V gives CDR1 KGHSH, CDR2 LQKENI.

CDR3 sequence: CASSLRADETQYF. CDR3 DNA sequence: TGTGCCAGCAGCTTAAGGGCTGATGAGACCCAGTACTTC. This chain connects TRBV5-5 to TRBJ2-5; no firm D call. This CDR3 is 13 amino acids long. Germline CDR1 and CDR2: SGHKS and YYEKEE (reference sequence). Trimming cost V 2 bases and J 5 bases, with 10 bases left between them.

This clone was counted between two and nine times. V usage is TRBV25-1 and J usage is TRBJ2-7, with 11 bases that match TRBD1. The CDR3 has 13 amino acids. Germline-derived CDR1 and CDR2 are MGHDK and SYGVNS. J gave up 4 bases and V 6 bases, and 2 bases lay outside the gene matches. In DNA form, the CDR3 reads TGTGCCAGCAGCGGGACAGGGGGTTACGAGCAGTACTTC. It translates to CASSGTGGYEQYF.

The chain carries TRBV5-5 and TRBJ1-2; D possibly corresponds to TRBD1 (5 bases). The CDR3 contains 14 residues. The V gene lost 3 bases and the J gene lost 4 bases, with 13 bases spanning the gap. Germline V gene data show CDR1 as SGHKS and CDR2 as YYEKEE (reference sequence). CDR3 DNA sequence: TGTGCCAGCAGCTCCGTGTGGGGGACCTATGGCTACACCTTC. It translates to CASSSVWGTYGYTF.

This chain links TRBV19 with TRBJ1-5, with 7 bases that match TRBD1. The CDR3 spans 13 residues. Trimming at V came to 9 bases and at J to 0 bases, leaving 2 bases not matched to a gene. Germline values: CDR1 LNHDA, CDR2 SQIVND (reference sequence). The CDR3 region is CARGTDSNQPQHF. Here the CDR3 DNA reads TGTGCCAGGGGGACAGATAGCAATCAGCCCCAGCATTTT.

V gene TRBV3-1 (or the pseudogene TRBV3-2) combines with J gene TRBJ1-1; TRBD1 matches at 8 bases. This CDR3 comprises 13 residues. J was trimmed by 11 bases and V by 6 bases; bases with no gene match: 11. From germline, CDR1 is LGHDT and CDR2 YNNKEL (reference sequence). The CDR3 sequence is CASRGGQGAVAFF. CDR3 DNA: TGTGCCAGCAGGGGGGGCCAGGGGGCGGTGGCTTTCTTT.

J is TRBJ2-1 and V is TRBV9; a weak D match, TRBD1 (5 bases). Germline V lookup: CDR1 SGDLS, CDR2 YYNGEE. The CDR3 runs 17 residues. Trimming cost V 0 bases and J 5 bases, with 18 bases left between them. This chain's CDR3 is CASSVDLGHRPHNEQFF. DNA of the CDR3: TGTGCCAGCAGCGTAGATTTGGGGCACCGTCCCCACAATGAGCAGTTCTTC.

J is TRBJ1-2 and V is TRBV5-1, with 10 positions matching TRBD1. The CDR3 spans 16 residues. Per germline, CDR1 SGHRS and CDR2 YFSETQ. Trimming removed 3 bases from V and 7 bases from J; junction bases left unmatched: 12. The CDR3 DNA is TGCGCCAGCAGCTGGAGGGACAGGGGATTCCGCCTTGGCTACACCTTC. The encoded protein is CASSWRDRGFRLGYTF.

This rearrangement joins TRBV6-5 to TRBJ1-6; weak D call: TRBD1 (5 bases). Germline CDR1 MNHEY, CDR2 SVGAGI. The CDR3 runs to 15 residues. The V end was cut by 8 bases, the J end by 7 bases, with 18 bases between. CDR3 nucleotides: TGTGCCAGCCAAGAACCCGGGACGGACAATTCACCCCTCCACTTT. As protein: CASQEPGTDNSPLHF.

V gene TRBV7-2 combines with J gene TRBJ1-2; 9 bases are a match to TRBD1. CDR1 is SGHTA, CDR2 FQGNSA, per germline. V gave up 3 bases and J gave up 2 bases; unmatched junction bases: 1. The CDR3 spans 14 residues. Here the CDR3 DNA reads TGTGCCAGCAGCTTCGGACAGGGGAACTATGGCTACACCTTC. Its protein is CASSFGQGNYGYTF.

The V call is TRBV28, the J call TRBJ1-1, with D possibly TRBD1 on 5 matching bases. This CDR3 is built from 17 residues. Germline V gives CDR1 MDHEN, CDR2 SYDVKM. Trimming stripped 3 bases from V and 5 bases from J, with 22 bases between. CDR3 in DNA: TGTGCCAGCAGTTTGGCTCCTGTCCTGGGGCCCAAGACTGAAGCTTTCTTT. Translation gives CASSLAPVLGPKTEAFF.

This chain links TRBV7-8 with TRBJ2-7; D gene ambiguous. The CDR3 is 13 residues long. V was cut by 5 bases and J by 1 base, with 9 bases left in between. Germline V gene sequence: CDR1 SGHVS, CDR2 FQNEAQ. In DNA form, the CDR3 reads TGTGCCAGCAGCCTAGAACATTCCTACGAGCAGTACGTC. It specifies CASSLEHSYEQYV.

J is TRBJ1-2 and V is TRBV5-8; possible D gene TRBD1, 6 bases. Germline CDR1 SGHTS, CDR2 YDEGEE. The V end lost 6 bases, the J end lost 6 bases, and 15 bases lay between the germline ends. The length of the CDR3 is 13 residues. CDR3 coding DNA: TGTGCCAGCACCAATTTGGGGGGCCATGGCTACACCTTC. This codes for CASTNLGGHGYTF.

The chain employs TRBV3-1 (or the pseudogene TRBV3-2) and TRBJ1-2; TRBD1 is a possible D gene (6 bases). This CDR3 is 14 amino acids long. Trimming left V 4 bases short and J 4 bases short, with 13 bases between. Germline CDR1 reads LGHDT; CDR2 reads YNNKEL (reference sequence). The DNA of the CDR3 is TGTGCCAGCAGCCGCAGGGGCCAGGGCTATGGCTACACCTTC. It translates to CASSRRGQGYGYTF.

The chain uses TRBV7-9 and TRBJ1-1; 9 nucleotides agree with TRBD1. Germline V lookup: CDR1 SEHNR, CDR2 FQNEAQ (reference sequence). J was trimmed by 7 bases and V by 3 bases; bases with no gene match: 0. CDR3 length: 12 amino acids. CDR3 loop: CASSLDRGEAFF. The CDR3 DNA reads TGTGCCAGCAGCTTGGACAGGGGTGAAGCTTTCTTT.

CDR3 nucleotides: TGCGCCAGCAGCCCTGAGGGGGGACGGGTCGCAGATACGCAGTATTTT. Protein sequence: CASSPEGGRVADTQYF. The chain combines TRBV4-3 with TRBJ2-3, with D possibly being TRBD1 or TRBD2 (6 bases each). This CDR3 contains 16 residues. Trimming took 4 bases from V and 4 from J, leaving 18 bases between them. In germline, CDR1 is LGHNA, CDR2 YSLEER.

This clone was detected once. The chain recombines TRBV30 with TRBJ1-3, with TRBD1 as a possible D gene (5 bases). This CDR3 is built from 12 residues. Trimming shortened V by 5 bases and J by 9 bases, and 14 bases separated the two germline ends. Germline assignment: CDR1 GTSNPN and CDR2 SVGIG (reference sequence). The CDR3 nucleotides read TGTGCCTGGTGTAGGGGAATTGGCACCATATATTTT. Translated: CAWCRGIGTIYF.

CDR3 loop: CASSPGPSRAYGYTF. The CDR3 nucleotides are TGTGCCAGCAGCCCGGGACCCTCGAGGGCCTATGGCTACACCTTC. The gene calls are TRBV5-8 and TRBJ1-2; TRBD1 is a possible D gene (5 bases). The length of the CDR3 is 15 residues. Germline lookup yields CDR1 SGHTS and CDR2 YDEGEE. V was clipped by 4 bases and J by 4 bases, with 17 bases between them. Full variable domain (rest looked up from reference TRBV5-8 and TRBJ1-2): EAGVTQSPTHLIKTRGQQATLRCSPISGHTSVYWYQQALGLGLQFLLWYDEGEERNRGNFPPRFSGRQFPNYSSELNVNALELEDSALYLCASSPGPSRAYGYTFGSGTRLTVV.

The V call is TRBV7-9, the J call TRBJ1-2, with TRBD1 as a possible D gene (5 bases). CDR1 and CDR2 from the germline V gene are SEHNR and FQNEAQ (reference sequence). V dropped 1 base and J dropped 4 bases, with 16 bases sitting between them. The CDR3 is 16 residues long. The CDR3 is CASSLGVTDGSYGYTF. The CDR3 DNA reads TGTGCCAGCAGCTTAGGGGTGACAGATGGCAGCTATGGCTACACCTTC.

The J gene is TRBJ1-3, the V gene TRBV18, with 7 nucleotides matching TRBD1. The trim removed 4 bases at V and 2 bases at J, leaving 8 bases unmatched. Germline assignment: CDR1 KGHSH and CDR2 LQKENI. This CDR3 has 16 amino acids. The CDR3: CASSQGAHGTGNTIYF. The DNA of the CDR3 is TGTGCCAGCTCACAGGGGGCCCATGGGACTGGAAACACCATATATTTT.

V gene TRBV3-1 (or the pseudogene TRBV3-2) combines with J gene TRBJ1-4; D remains unclear. The CDR3 extends over 13 amino acids. The germline V gene encodes CDR1 LGHDT and CDR2 YNNKEL (reference sequence). V was trimmed by 1 base and J by 11 bases, leaving 11 bases between them. CDR3 region: CASSQARGYKLFF. The DNA for the CDR3 is TGTGCCAGCAGCCAAGCGCGAGGGTACAAACTGTTTTTT.

This chain connects TRBV2 to TRBJ1-2, with D unclear. Trimming cost V 4 bases and J 8 bases, with 11 bases left between them. This CDR3 has 12 amino acids. Germline loops: CDR1 SNHLY, CDR2 FYNNEI. The CDR3 sequence is CASSGQAVGYTF. DNA of the CDR3: TGTGCCAGCAGTGGGCAGGCGGTGGGCTACACCTTC.

The J gene is TRBJ2-7, the V gene TRBV6-5, with 10 bases matching TRBD1. Germline CDR1 and CDR2: MNHEY and SVGAGI. The CDR3 extends over 15 amino acids. V lost 7 bases, J lost 1 base, and 7 bases stayed unmatched. CDR3 residues: CASMEPGQGSYEQYV. In DNA, the CDR3 is TGTGCCAGCATGGAACCGGGACAGGGGTCCTACGAGCAGTACGTC.

The V and J genes are TRBV20-1 and TRBJ2-5; a weak D match, TRBD2 (5 bases). The germline V gene encodes CDR1 DFQATT and CDR2 SNEGSKA (reference sequence). CDR3 size: 14 residues. V was clipped by 3 bases and J by 5 bases, with 16 bases between them. CDR3 sequence reads: CSASQRSGSETQYF. The DNA for the CDR3 is TGCAGTGCTAGTCAGCGGTCAGGATCGGAGACCCAGTACTTC.

V usage is TRBV5-6 and J usage is TRBJ2-4, with D possibly being TRBD1 or TRBD2 (5 bases each). The germline V gene has CDR1 SGHDT and CDR2 YYEEEE. V shed 4 bases and J shed 6 bases, with 17 bases lying between them. CDR3 size: 15 residues. CDR3 sequence reads: CASSPRGVPGNIQYF. CDR3 nucleotide sequence: TGTGCCAGCAGCCCAAGGGGAGTACCTGGAAACATTCAGTACTTC.

The chain couples TRBV6-6 to TRBJ1-1, with 7 positions matching TRBD1. CDR1 and CDR2 from the germline V gene are MNHNY and SVGAGI (reference sequence). The junction had 6 bases not matched to a gene; V was cut back by 4 bases and J by 1 base. The CDR3 loop spans 15 amino acids. The CDR3 protein is CASSSRQGKNTEAFF. The CDR3 coding sequence is TGTGCCAGCAGTTCCAGACAGGGCAAGAACACTGAAGCTTTCTTT.

This sequence joins TRBV28 and TRBJ1-5; no clear D. The CDR3 extends over 13 amino acids. V lost 4 bases to trimming and J lost 6 bases, with 10 bases between them. Per the germline V gene, CDR1 is MDHEN and CDR2 is SYDVKM. CDR3 residues: CASSSVGSQPQHF. CDR3 DNA sequence: TGTGCCAGCAGTTCCGTAGGAAGTCAGCCCCAGCATTTT.

CDR3 region: CASSPGTTSYNEQFF. In DNA, the CDR3 is TGTGCCAGCTCACCCGGGACTACCTCCTACAATGAGCAGTTCTTC. The chain has TRBV18 and TRBJ2-1, with 7 bases identical to TRBD2. This CDR3 has 15 amino acids. V shed 3 bases and J 0 bases; nucleotides not matched to a gene: 2. The germline CDR1 and CDR2 sequences are KGHSH and LQKENI.